The 25 T cell receptor beta chains below all came from one sample that was sequenced in a study of regulatory T cells in long-lasting Graves disease. Sequencing libraries for TCR beta were prepared with iRepertoire HTBI primers and Arm-PCR of CDR3 regions. From the multiplex PCR reads, TCRdb called clonotypes with MiXCR, one entry per CDR3 protein. The sample has some 450,000 distinct CDR3 sequences, around 15% seen once; the top ten hold around 11%. Time point: newly diagnosed GD, antithyroid drugs for less than 3 months. The authors made the TCR library using RNA they extracted from PBMCs. The same data also contributed to another study, on T cells in Graves' hyperthyroidism and ophthalmopathy.

The source material was peripheral blood mononuclear cells (PBMCs), sampled at new diagnosis, from a patient treated with antithyroid drugs. Source of these receptors: a woman between 25 and 40 years old with Graves disease.

This clonotype was seen ten or more times. The rearrangement uses TRBV28 and TRBJ2-7; D might be TRBD1 (5 bases). V was clipped by 5 bases and J by 3 bases, with 17 bases between them. The CDR3 covers 15 residues. CDR1 and CDR2 (germline): MDHEN, SYDVKM. CDR3 region: CASSPRGINYYEQYF. As DNA, the CDR3 is TGTGCCAGCAGTCCAAGGGGTATCAATTACTACGAGCAGTACTTC.

This clonotype was seen ten or more times. One junction end disagrees with the germline gene, perhaps due to a read error. V and J are TRBV7-9 and TRBJ1-2; 8 bases align to TRBD1. CDR1 and CDR2 (germline): SEHNR, FQNEAQ (reference sequence). The CDR3 is 13 amino acids. The CDR3 region is CASSPGTGYGYTF. In DNA, the CDR3 is TGCGCCAGCAGCCCGGGGACAGGTTATGGCTACACCTTC. Full variable domain (rest looked up from reference TRBV7-9 and TRBJ1-2): DTGVSQNPRHKITKRGQNVTFRCDPISEHNRLYWYRQTLGQGPEFLTYFQNEAQLEKSRLLSDRFSAERPKGSFSTLEIQRTEQGDSAMYLCASSPGTGYGYTFGSGTRLTVV.

In its sample, this clonotype was seen many times. The chain is built from TRBV6-2 or TRBV6-3 and TRBJ1-1; D is uncertain. V lost 6 bases and J lost 3, with 23 bases in between. Per germline, CDR1 MNHEY and CDR2 SVGEGT. The CDR3 runs 17 residues. CDR3 protein: CASRPLGLPAVDTEAFF. Written as DNA, the CDR3 is TGTGCCAGCAGGCCGCTGGGATTACCCGCGGTGGACACTGAAGCTTTCTTT.

This clonotype has a handful of counts. The chain recombines TRBV19 with TRBJ1-2, with D possibly TRBD1 on 5 matching bases. Germline CDR1 LNHDA, CDR2 SQIVND (reference sequence). The CDR3 runs to 15 residues. The V gene lost 2 bases and the J gene lost 2 bases, with 12 bases spanning the gap. CDR3 sequence reads: CASSILRQRNYGYTF. In nucleotides, the CDR3 is TGTGCCAGTAGTATACTGAGACAGCGGAACTATGGCTACACCTTC.

The genes are TRBV25-1 and TRBJ2-7; 7 bases fit TRBD1. The CDR3 covers 16 residues. J gave up 3 bases and V 5 bases, and 13 bases lay outside the gene matches. Germline values: CDR1 MGHDK, CDR2 SYGVNS. The CDR3 DNA reads TGTGCCAGCAGTCCGGCGCCGGGGACAGACTTCTACGAGCAGTACTTC. Translating gives CASSPAPGTDFYEQYF.

The sample holds many counts of this clonotype. CDR3 DNA: TGTGCCAGCAAGCCAAGGACAGGGGGCTTCAGTGAGTACGAGCAGTACTTC. This codes for CASKPRTGGFSEYEQYF. This sequence joins TRBV5-6 and TRBJ2-7; 11 nucleotides match TRBD1. The V gene's germline CDR1 is SGHDT and CDR2 YYEEEE. The CDR3 covers 17 residues. Trimming took 6 bases from V and 4 from J; bases not matched to a gene: 15.

This clonotype showed up many times. The chain recombines TRBV6-1 with TRBJ2-2; D is uncertain. Trimming took 7 bases from V and 4 from J, leaving 19 bases between them. This CDR3 has 16 amino acids. Looked up from germline, CDR1 is MNHNS and CDR2 is SASEGT. In DNA, the CDR3 is TGTGCCAGCACCCAGCTTGGTCAGGCTATCACCGGGGAGCTGTTTTTT. It is translated as CASTQLGQAITGELFF.

This clonotype has more than one count but fewer than ten. A read error is possible here, since a much larger clone lies one base away. V and J are TRBV6-5 and TRBJ1-2; 8 bases are a match to TRBD1. Germline CDR1 and CDR2: MNHEY and SVGAGI. CDR3 length: 15 residues. Germline trimming cut 1 base from V and 7 bases from J; bases unmatched to any gene: 8. CDR3 loop: CASSYWQGASCGYTF. As DNA, the CDR3 is TGTGCCAGCAGTTACTGGCAGGGGGCTAGCTGTGGCTACACCTTC.

The chain couples TRBV9 to TRBJ2-7; 9 bases line up with TRBD2. The germline V gene encodes CDR1 SGDLS and CDR2 YYNGEE. CDR3 length: 14 residues. The trim removed 3 bases at V and 2 bases at J, leaving 3 bases unmatched. The CDR3 DNA is TGTGCCAGCAGCGATCGGACTAGCGCCTACGAGCAGTACTTC. Encoded protein: CASSDRTSAYEQYF.

This clonotype was recorded many times. This chain connects TRBV28 to TRBJ2-5, with TRBD2 matching over 12 bases. The CDR3 covers 15 residues. Germline trimming cut 7 bases from V and 4 bases from J; bases unmatched to any gene: 7. Germline CDR1 and CDR2: MDHEN and SYDVKM. The CDR3 region has the DNA TGTGCCAGCAACCTAGCGGGAGGGCCGGGAGAGACCCAGTACTTC. Encoded protein: CASNLAGGPGETQYF.

This clonotype was recorded at least ten times. The chain links TRBV7-6 to TRBJ1-1; D is unresolved. The germline CDR1 and CDR2 sequences are SGHVS and FNYEAQ. The CDR3 loop spans 16 amino acids. Trimming removed 2 bases at V and 7 bases at J, with 20 bases between. The CDR3 protein is CASSLNEGGADGEAFF. CDR3 nucleotides: TGTGCCAGCAGCTTAAACGAAGGAGGCGCAGACGGTGAAGCTTTCTTT.

In this sample, this clonotype turned up many times. The J gene is TRBJ1-4, the V gene TRBV30, with a possible D match to TRBD1 (5 bases). V shed 5 bases and J shed 0 bases, with 10 bases lying between them. The germline CDR1 and CDR2 sequences are GTSNPN and SVGIG (reference sequence). The CDR3 is 14 amino acids. The CDR3 loop is CAWGAKATNEKLFF. The CDR3 DNA is TGTGCCTGGGGGGCAAAGGCAACTAATGAAAAACTGTTTTTT.

This clonotype was seen many times. The chain has TRBV7-8 and TRBJ2-1, with 10 bases matching TRBD1. The CDR3 covers 17 residues. V trimming: 5 bases; J trimming: 2 bases; junction bases outside the gene matches: 9. Germline CDR1 is SGHVS and CDR2 is FQNEAQ. Here the CDR3 DNA reads TGTGCCAGCAGCACCGTACACGGGACAGGGGCCTACAATGAGCAGTTCTTC. This sequence encodes CASSTVHGTGAYNEQFF.

This chain connects TRBV11-1 to TRBJ1-2; D ambiguous. Germline V lookup: CDR1 SGHAT, CDR2 FQDESV (reference sequence). The V and J ends lost 2 bases and 5 bases respectively, with 9 bases between them. The CDR3 has 13 amino acids. The CDR3 loop is CASSLYKDYGYTF. CDR3 in DNA: TGTGCCAGCAGCTTATATAAGGATTATGGCTACACCTTC.

Note on this clonotype: One base away lies a much larger clone, so this may be a sequencing read error. The chain carries TRBV28 and TRBJ2-5, with a weak D call TRBD2 (5 bases). Trimming took 5 bases from V and 4 from J, leaving 20 bases between them. The germline V gene has CDR1 MDHEN and CDR2 SYDVKM. The CDR3 spans 16 residues. The CDR3 is CASSPRARGPAETQYF. As DNA, the CDR3 is TGTGCCAGCAGTCCCCGAGCGAGAGGGCCAGCAGAGACCCAGTACTTC.

This clonotype was seen a handful of times. This chain uses TRBV10-3 with TRBJ2-2, with TRBD2 matching 8 bases. V shed 8 bases and J 5 bases; nucleotides not matched to a gene: 7. This CDR3 region has 14 residues. CDR1 and CDR2 from the germline V gene are ENHRY and SYGVKD. CDR3 in DNA: TGTGCCATCCAAGCGGGAGTTGATACCGGGGAGCTGTTTTTT. Translation gives CAIQAGVDTGELFF.

In this sample, this clonotype turned up many times. The gene calls are TRBV13 and TRBJ1-2; weak D call: TRBD1 (5 bases). CDR1 PRHDT and CDR2 FYEKMQ come from the germline V gene (reference sequence). CDR3 length: 12 amino acids. With 8 bases removed from V and 3 bases from J, the gap between germline ends came to 10 bases. The chain's CDR3 is CASRGADYGYTF. The CDR3 DNA reads as TGTGCCAGCCGCGGGGCGGACTATGGCTACACCTTC. The entire variable domain, with the rest obtained from reference TRBV13 and TRBJ1-2, is as follows: AAGVIQSPRHLIKEKRETATLKCYPIPRHDTVYWYQQGPGQDPQFLISFYEKMQSDKGSIPDRFSAQQFSDYHSELNMSSLELGDSALYFCASRGADYGYTFGSGTRLTVV.

This clonotype has just a few counts. The CDR3 sequence: CSALGREPYEQYF. DNA of the CDR3: TGCAGTGCCCTGGGTCGCGAACCCTACGAGCAGTACTTC. The gene calls are TRBV20-1 and TRBJ2-7; no definite D call. Trimming left V 6 bases short and J 2 bases short, with 14 bases between. Germline CDR1 DFQATT, CDR2 SNEGSKA (reference sequence). This CDR3 contains 13 residues.

This clonotype was recorded many times. The chain employs TRBV30 and TRBJ1-5, with a possible D match to TRBD1 (5 bases). With 0 bases removed from V and 3 bases from J, the gap between germline ends came to 15 bases. Germline loops: CDR1 GTSNPN, CDR2 SVGIG (reference sequence). The CDR3 has 16 amino acids. The CDR3 spells CAWSVRRGSSNQPQHF. CDR3 sequence (DNA): TGTGCCTGGAGTGTTAGACGGGGGTCGTCCAATCAGCCCCAGCATTTT.

This clonotype was seen ten or more times. The chain recombines TRBV11-2 with TRBJ2-5; 12 bases align to TRBD2. The CDR3 is 15 amino acids. Trimming cost V 4 bases and J 7 bases; bases outside gene matches: 7. From germline, CDR1 is SGHAT and CDR2 FQNNGV. This chain's CDR3 is CASSSLTSGRGTQYF. In DNA, the CDR3 is TGTGCCAGCAGCTCCCTGACTAGCGGGAGAGGGACCCAGTACTTC. Together with reference TRBV11-2 and TRBJ2-5, the CDR3 gives the full variable domain: EAGVAQSPRYKIIEKRQSVAFWCNPISGHATLYWYQQILGQGPKLLIQFQNNGVVDDSQLPKDRFSAERLKGVDSTLKIQPAKLEDSAVYLCASSSLTSGRGTQYFGPGTRLLVL.

The gene calls are TRBV9 and TRBJ2-7; possibly TRBD1 for D (5 bases). The CDR3 runs 15 residues. Germline loops: CDR1 SGDLS, CDR2 YYNGEE. Trimming pared 1 base from V and 1 base from J, leaving 12 bases between. In nucleotides, the CDR3 is TGTGCCAGCAGCGTATCCCTGGACAAGTCCTACGAGCAGTACTTC. Residues: CASSVSLDKSYEQYF.

This clonotype has ten or more counts. The rearrangement links TRBV20-1 to TRBJ2-2; 9 nucleotides match TRBD1. From germline, CDR1 is DFQATT and CDR2 SNEGSKA (reference sequence). This CDR3 spans 14 amino acids. V shed 2 bases and J 2 bases; nucleotides not matched to a gene: 0. The CDR3 coding sequence is TGCAGTGCTAGAACAGGGGGCAACACCGGGGAGCTGTTTTTT. Translated: CSARTGGNTGELFF.

This clonotype showed up many times. V is TRBV20-1 and J is TRBJ1-6; D gene unclear. Between the trimmed V and J ends, which lost 1 base and 3 bases, there was a span of 7 bases. The germline V gene encodes CDR1 DFQATT and CDR2 SNEGSKA (reference sequence). The CDR3 is 14 amino acids. The CDR3 bases are TGCAGTGCTAGAGTGATGAACTATAATTCACCCCTCCACTTT. Protein sequence: CSARVMNYNSPLHF.

In its sample, this clonotype was seen many times. The rearrangement uses TRBV12-3 or TRBV12-4 and TRBJ2-6; perhaps TRBD1 as D (6 bases). This CDR3 region has 15 residues. V was shortened by 10 bases and J by 4 bases, with 17 bases between the two germline ends. This CDR3 is CATVPLGAGANVLTF. In nucleotides, the CDR3 is TGTGCCACCGTTCCGTTGGGGGCAGGGGCCAACGTCCTGACTTTC.

About this clonotype: This may be a read error: a much more frequent sequence differs by one nucleotide. The chain carries TRBV12-3 or TRBV12-4 and TRBJ2-7, with D possibly being TRBD1 (6 bases). V shed 11 bases and J shed 3 bases, with 14 bases lying between them. This CDR3 region has 12 residues. The CDR3 DNA sequence: TGTGCCGGCAAACGGGACAACTACGAGCAGTACTTC. Translation: CAGKRDNYEQYF.